The source of this TCR beta chain is a study of blood T cell repertoires in COVID-19. The wider study: There were acute and convalescent COVID-19 samples, and they came from the United States, Italy and Spain. PBMCs, B-cell-depleted T cells, or T cells were the source of the cDNA or gDNA that made up the material.

Enrolled during active infection, Seattle patients were then followed longitudinally. Per the original data handling: Cell counts per sample came from amplifying reference gene primers. The method was immunoSEQ multiplex PCR; TCRdb's version includes in-frame clones alone and lacks a portion of them. D and trimming were read from the DNA, whereas the V and J calls and clone size are those reported in that table. The data hold about 180,000 clones, with about 81% observed a single time. The source material was peripheral blood. This receptor was identified in a woman older than 75 with COVID-19, enrolled during active disease.

CDR3 DNA: TGTGCCAGCACCCCCCCAGCGTCCTACGAGCAGTACTTC. Its translation: CASTPPASYEQYF. V gene TRBV28 combines with J gene TRBJ2-7, with D hard to call. CDR1 and CDR2 from the germline V gene are MDHEN and SYDVKM. This CDR3 spans 13 amino acids. Trimming pared 7 bases from V and 1 base from J, leaving 11 bases between. Supplemented by reference TRBV28 and TRBJ2-7, the full variable domain reads DVKVTQSSRYLVKRTGEKVFLECVQDMDHENMFWYRQDPGLGLRLIYFSYDVKMKEKGDIPEGYSVSREKKERFSLILESASTNQTSMYLCASTPPASYEQYFGPGTRLTVT.